One and the same sample provided the 21 T cell receptor beta chains below, sequenced in a study of blood T cell repertoires in COVID-19. Sequencing used immunoSEQ multiplex PCR; TCRdb keeps in-frame clones, though not all of them. This sample has some 94,000 clones, with 87% found just once. Sequenced material: peripheral blood. These receptors all stem from a woman aged 55-70 years with COVID-19, enrolled during active disease.

The CDR3 protein is CATSVRSGGLNEQFF. CDR3 bases: TGTGCCACCAGTGTTAGGAGCGGGGGGTTGAATGAGCAGTTCTTC. V gene TRBV24-1 combines with J gene TRBJ2-1, with TRBD2 matching 9 bases. Germline V CDR1 and CDR2: KGHDR, SFDVKD. Unmatched junction bases numbered 8, after V lost 5 bases and J lost 7 bases. The CDR3 sequence is 15 residues long.

The V and J genes are TRBV10-3 and TRBJ2-7; no definite D call. Germline-derived CDR1 and CDR2 are ENHRY and SYGVKD. V was pared by 2 bases and J by 3 bases, with 8 bases between. The CDR3 sequence is 13 residues long. CDR3 loop: CAISEVGSYEQYF. Here the CDR3 DNA reads TGTGCCATCAGTGAGGTGGGCAGCTACGAGCAGTACTTC.

V gene TRBV4-1 combines with J gene TRBJ1-6; 7 positions match TRBD1. The CDR3 extends over 15 amino acids. V was clipped by 4 bases and J by 6 bases; unmatched bases: 6. Germline-derived CDR1 and CDR2 are MGHRA and YSYEKL. CDR3 DNA sequence: TGCGCCAGCAGCCCACCGGGACAGCGTAATTCACCCCTCCACTTT. Amino acid sequence: CASSPPGQRNSPLHF.

This CDR3 is CAWRLTGGTEAFF. DNA for the CDR3: TGTGCCTGGAGACTGACAGGGGGCACTGAAGCTTTCTTT. The rearrangement links TRBV30 to TRBJ1-1, with TRBD1 matching over 9 bases. The CDR3 sequence is 13 residues long. V was pared by 3 bases and J by 4 bases, with 3 bases of the junction left unmatched. Germline lookup yields CDR1 GTSNPN and CDR2 SVGIG (reference sequence). The complete variable domain, with remaining parts taken from reference TRBV30 and TRBJ1-1, reads SQTIHQWPATLVQPVGSPLSLECTVEGTSNPNLYWYRQAAGRGLQLLFYSVGIGQISSEVPQNLSASRPQDRQFILSSKKLLLSDSGFYLCAWRLTGGTEAFFGQGTRLTVV.

This chain joins TRBV11-2 and TRBJ1-2; D gene unclear. The V gene lost 5 bases and the J gene lost 3 bases, with 10 bases spanning the gap. Germline values: CDR1 SGHAT, CDR2 FQNNGV. The CDR3 is 13 residues long. The CDR3 is CASSPQADYGYTF. Written as DNA, the CDR3 is TGTGCCAGCAGCCCGCAAGCGGACTATGGCTACACCTTC.

The table lists this clone with a few counts. J is TRBJ1-5 and V is TRBV18; TRBD1 might be the D (5 bases). CDR1 and CDR2 from the germline V gene are KGHSH and LQKENI. CDR3 size: 15 residues. The V and J ends lost 2 bases and 7 bases respectively, with 15 bases between them. The CDR3 reads CASSPTPTGDQPQHF. The CDR3 bases are TGTGCCAGCTCACCAACCCCTACGGGGGACCAGCCCCAGCATTTT.

V and J are TRBV4-2 and TRBJ2-5; 8 bases are a match to TRBD1. V gave up 0 bases and J gave up 1 base; unmatched junction bases: 10. The CDR3 is 18 amino acids. Germline CDR1 LGHNA, CDR2 YNFKEQ. CDR3 amino acids: CASSQELQGARVQETQYF. The CDR3 coding sequence is TGTGCCAGCAGCCAAGAGCTGCAGGGGGCCCGAGTCCAAGAGACCCAGTACTTC.

This sequence joins TRBV3-1 (or the pseudogene TRBV3-2) and TRBJ2-3; D is unclear. The CDR3 has 13 amino acids. The germline CDR1 and CDR2 sequences are LGHDT and YNNKEL (reference sequence). V lost 3 bases and J 5 bases, leaving 9 bases between the germline ends. The CDR3 DNA reads TGTGCCAGCAGCCACGTCGGGTTAGATACGCAGTATTTT. Amino acids: CASSHVGLDTQYF.

This clone was picked up a small number of times. This chain links TRBV5-1 with TRBJ2-3; D ambiguous. V lost 1 base and J 4 bases, leaving 7 bases between the germline ends. This CDR3 contains 13 residues. In germline, CDR1 is SGHRS, CDR2 YFSETQ. This CDR3 is CASSLRTADTQYF. Here the CDR3 DNA reads TGCGCCAGCAGCTTGAGAACGGCAGATACGCAGTATTTT.

This chain uses TRBV19 with TRBJ1-2; D call uncertain. The germline V and J ends were trimmed by 5 bases and 2 bases, with 12 bases remaining between them. Germline assignment: CDR1 LNHDA and CDR2 SQIVND (reference sequence). This CDR3 region has 14 residues. CDR3 in DNA: TGTGCCAGTAGTCACTCTCGGCGGAACTATGGCTACACCTTC. Translation: CASSHSRRNYGYTF.

This clone has just one count. The chain couples TRBV15 to TRBJ2-2; D gene uncertain. Deletions cut 3 bases from V and 0 bases from J, with 11 bases between. The CDR3 length is 16 residues. Germline V gene sequence: CDR1 LNHNV, CDR2 YYDKDF (reference sequence). The CDR3 DNA reads as TGTGCCACCAGCAGGCGGCCACCACCGAACACCGGGGAGCTGTTTTTT. Protein sequence: CATSRRPPPNTGELFF.

CDR3 sequence reads: CASSRRRGNTEAFF. CDR3 coding DNA: TGTGCCAGCAGTCGTCGGCGGGGGAACACTGAAGCTTTCTTT. This chain links TRBV7-9 with TRBJ1-1; D ambiguous. Germline CDR1 is SEHNR and CDR2 is FQNEAQ (reference sequence). Trimming removed 6 bases from V and 1 base from J, with 12 bases in between. The CDR3 has 14 amino acids.

CDR3: CASSPRGTAAYEQYF. The CDR3, as DNA: TGTGCCAGCTCACCACGTGGGACTGCAGCCTACGAGCAGTACTTC. The gene calls are TRBV18 and TRBJ2-7; TRBD2 might be the D (6 bases). The germline gives CDR1 KGHSH, CDR2 LQKENI. The CDR3 contains 15 residues. V lost 1 base to trimming and J lost 2 bases, with 12 bases between them.

This clone was recorded once. The J gene is TRBJ1-2, the V gene TRBV7-2; 7 nucleotides agree with TRBD1. The CDR3 is 14 residues long. The germline V gene encodes CDR1 SGHTA and CDR2 FQGNSA. J was trimmed by 2 bases and V by 4 bases; bases with no gene match: 4. CDR3: CASSYSTGNYGYTF. The CDR3 DNA is TGTGCCAGCAGCTATTCGACAGGGAACTATGGCTACACCTTC.

The V and J genes are TRBV6-1 and TRBJ1-1; maybe TRBD1 (5 bases). Germline CDR1 reads MNHNS; CDR2 reads SASEGT. The CDR3 runs to 15 residues. Trimming cost V 0 bases and J 5 bases, with 13 bases left between them. The CDR3 here is CASSEAVGRWTEAFF. CDR3 sequence (DNA): TGTGCCAGCAGTGAAGCAGTGGGGCGGTGGACTGAAGCTTTCTTT.

The chain recombines TRBV19 with TRBJ2-1; 10 bases line up with TRBD2. V was clipped by 4 bases and J by 4 bases; unmatched bases: 10. Germline V gene data show CDR1 as LNHDA and CDR2 as SQIVND (reference sequence). This CDR3 has 17 residues. CDR3 in amino acids: CASSTPLPSGGYNEQFF. In DNA, the CDR3 is TGTGCCAGTAGTACCCCTCTACCTAGCGGGGGTTACAATGAGCAGTTCTTC. The entire variable domain, with the rest obtained from reference TRBV19 and TRBJ2-1, is as follows: DGGITQSPKYLFRKEGQNVTLSCEQNLNHDAMYWYRQDPGQGLRLIYYSQIVNDFQKGDIAEGYSVSREKKESFPLTVTSAQKNPTAFYLCASSTPLPSGGYNEQFFGPGTRLTVL.

This clone was recorded a few times. This chain uses TRBV9 with TRBJ1-2; D is possibly TRBD1 (6 bases). The CDR3 length is 15 residues. The germline V and J ends were trimmed by 3 bases and 2 bases, with 14 bases remaining between them. From germline, CDR1 is SGDLS and CDR2 YYNGEE. The CDR3 nucleotides are TGTGCCAGCAGCGCACCGACAGGTCAGAACTATGGCTACACCTTC. Protein product: CASSAPTGQNYGYTF.

This clone was seen only a few times. This sequence joins TRBV6-2 or TRBV6-3 and TRBJ2-7; D call uncertain. V lost 3 bases and J lost 2, with 8 bases in between. There are 13 residues in the CDR3. The V gene's germline CDR1 is MNHEY and CDR2 SVGEGT. The CDR3 loop reads CASSYRVTYEQYF. The CDR3 DNA reads as TGTGCCAGCAGTTATCGGGTGACCTACGAGCAGTACTTC.

This clone is a singleton in its sample. The chain couples TRBV14 to TRBJ2-5; 8 bases fit TRBD2. CDR3 length: 15 residues. Unmatched junction bases numbered 11, after V lost 8 bases and J lost 3 bases. Looked up from germline, CDR1 is SGHDN and CDR2 is FVKESK. In DNA form, the CDR3 reads TGTGCCAGCGCCCCACTAGCGGCCTCGAAAGAGACCCAGTACTTC. Its translation is CASAPLAASKETQYF.

The J gene is TRBJ2-3, the V gene TRBV5-4; possibly TRBD2 for D (5 bases). CDR3 length: 15 amino acids. V was clipped by 2 bases and J by 3 bases, with 13 bases between them. Germline assignment: CDR1 SGHNT and CDR2 YYREEE (reference sequence). The CDR3 nucleotides are TGTGCCAGCAGCTTAACTACACTAGGGACAGATACGCAGTATTTT. The encoded protein is CASSLTTLGTDTQYF.

This chain joins TRBV6-5 and TRBJ1-3; the D is unclear. Germline CDR1 reads MNHEY; CDR2 reads SVGAGI. With 4 bases removed from V and 4 bases from J, the gap between germline ends came to 11 bases. This CDR3 has 14 residues. CDR3 sequence: CASSLTVWGNTIYF. The CDR3 DNA sequence: TGTGCCAGCAGTTTAACAGTGTGGGGAAACACCATATATTTT.